This T cell receptor beta chain was found in a study of blood T cell repertoires in COVID-19. The V end was cut by 1 base, the J end by 1 base, with 11 bases between. CDR1 SGHRS and CDR2 YFSETQ come from the germline V gene. CDR3 length: 15 amino acids. The authors' processing: Amplification of reference gene primers was used by the study to estimate nucleated cell counts. Sequencing was performed with immunoSEQ multiplex PCR; in TCRdb, only in-frame clones are kept and a portion is missing. The V and J calls and clone size are taken from that table; D and trimming were inferred from the DNA. The sample yields about 240,000 clones, 85% seen once. The Seattle patients joined while their infection was active and were tracked longitudinally afterward.

The chain carries TRBV5-1 and TRBJ2-5, with D possibly matching TRBD1 (6 bases). The TCR comes from a man aged 45-65 years with COVID-19, enrolled during active disease. The material sequenced was peripheral blood. CDR3: CASSLTGLVQETQYF. DNA of the CDR3: TGCGCCAGCAGCTTGACAGGGCTCGTCCAAGAGACCCAGTACTTC. Combining the CDR3 with reference TRBV5-1 and TRBJ2-5 gives the whole variable domain KAGVTQTPRYLIKTRGQQVTLSCSPISGHRSVSWYQQTPGQGLQFLFEYFSETQRNKGNFPGRFSGRQFSNSRSEMNVSTLELGDSALYLCASSLTGLVQETQYFGPGTRLLVL.